A selection of T cell receptor beta chains follows, all from one sample in a study of cytomegalovirus exposure and HLA in healthy donors. Only in-frame clones appear in the TCRdb table, and some are missing; sequencing was by immunoSEQ multiplex PCR. The sample holds tens of thousands of clones, 90% to 95% seen once. The sequenced sample consisted of PBMCs. The source of these receptors is a man younger than 30 in good health and CMV-seronegative. CDR3s include the opening cysteine and the closing phenylalanine or tryptophan. D genes are given only for firm matches. Rows give clone size only sometimes, using once, few, many, or a class for an expanded clone.

CDR3 DNA: TGTGCCTGGGGAGGCGGCGAGCAGTTCTTC
CDR3 protein: CAWGGGEQFF
J gene: TRBJ2-1
V gene: TRBV30
clone size: NA
D gene: NA

CDR3 DNA: TGTGCCAGCAGCTCCTACGGGGTCGGAAACACCATATATTTT
CDR3 protein: CASSSYGVGNTIYF
J gene: TRBJ1-3
V gene: TRBV7-8
clone size: once
D gene: NA

CDR3 DNA: TGCGCCAGCAGCCAGAATCTTGGGACAGGATATGGCTACACCTTC
CDR3 protein: CASSQNLGTGYGYTF
J gene: TRBJ1-2
V gene: TRBV4-3
clone size: NA
D gene: TRBD1

CDR3 DNA: TGTGCCAGCAACCGGGATTCCCAAGAGACCCAGTACTTC
CDR3 protein: CASNRDSQETQYF
J gene: TRBJ2-5
V gene: TRBV6-5
clone size: NA
D gene: NA

CDR3 DNA: TGTGCCACAACAAGCGGGAGTGGGACAGATACGCAGTATTTT
CDR3 protein: CATTSGSGTDTQYF
J gene: TRBJ2-3
V gene: TRBV27
clone size: NA
D gene: TRBD2

CDR3 DNA: TGTGCCAGCAGGCGGATTGGGGCCAACGTCCTGACTTTC
CDR3 protein: CASRRIGANVLTF
J gene: TRBJ2-6
V gene: TRBV6-1
clone size: NA
D gene: NA

CDR3 DNA: TGTGCCAGCAGTTCAGCCTTCGACAGGACCGCAACTAATGAAAAACTGTTTTTT
CDR3 protein: CASSSAFDRTATNEKLFF
J gene: TRBJ1-4
V gene: TRBV28
clone size: NA
D gene: NA

CDR3 DNA: TGTGCCAGCAGCTTGGGACTAGCGGGCGGATTCACAGATACGCAGTATTTT
CDR3 protein: CASSLGLAGGFTDTQYF
J gene: TRBJ2-3
V gene: TRBV7-3
clone size: NA
D gene: TRBD2

CDR3 DNA: TGTGCCAGCAGCTTAAGGTCCCACAGGGTCGTGGACGAGCAGTACTTC
CDR3 protein: CASSLRSHRVVDEQYF
J gene: TRBJ2-7
V gene: TRBV7-9
clone size: NA
D gene: NA

CDR3 DNA: TGTGCCAGCAGCTTAGATCCCCGCGTGAGGCGGGAACCCAATCAGCCCCAGCATTTT
CDR3 protein: CASSLDPRVRREPNQPQHF
J gene: TRBJ1-5
V gene: TRBV11-3
clone size: NA
D gene: NA

CDR3 DNA: TGTGCCACCAGCGATCTAACTCTAGAAGACAGGCTCTACGAGCAGTACTTC
CDR3 protein: CATSDLTLEDRLYEQYF
J gene: TRBJ2-7
V gene: TRBV15
clone size: NA
D gene: NA

CDR3 DNA: TGTGCCAGCAGCTTCGGGGGCGGGGGGAATCCCCGGGACACTGAAGCTTTCTTT
CDR3 protein: CASSFGGGGNPRDTEAFF
J gene: TRBJ1-1
V gene: TRBV5-4
clone size: NA
D gene: NA

CDR3 DNA: TGTGCCACCAGGGCTTCCCTGCCGAAAGAGACCCAGTACTTC
CDR3 protein: CATRASLPKETQYF
J gene: TRBJ2-5
V gene: TRBV15
clone size: NA
D gene: NA

CDR3 DNA: TGCGCCAGCAGCTCGGGGACAGAGACCTACAATGAGCAGTTCTTC
CDR3 protein: CASSSGTETYNEQFF
J gene: TRBJ2-1
V gene: TRBV5-1
clone size: NA
D gene: TRBD1

CDR3 DNA: TGTGCCAGCAGCTTAACGGTGACAAGCTACAATGAGCAGTTCTTC
CDR3 protein: CASSLTVTSYNEQFF
J gene: TRBJ2-1
V gene: TRBV7-3
clone size: NA
D gene: NA

CDR3 DNA: TGTGCCATCAGCCCTCGGGGAGGGCTGGGACGCGAAGCTTTCTTT
CDR3 protein: CAISPRGGLGREAFF
J gene: TRBJ1-1
V gene: TRBV10-3
clone size: NA
D gene: NA

CDR3 DNA: TGTGCCAGCAGTTTAGGTAGGGGCAGGGGGAACCCCTACGAGCAGTACTTC
CDR3 protein: CASSLGRGRGNPYEQYF
J gene: TRBJ2-7
V gene: TRBV28
clone size: NA
D gene: TRBD1

CDR3 DNA: TGCGCCAGCAGCCGGCAACAGGGCTACGATGAGCAGTTCTTC
CDR3 protein: CASSRQQGYDEQFF
J gene: TRBJ2-1
V gene: TRBV4-3
clone size: NA
D gene: NA

CDR3 DNA: TGCAGCGTCCCTATACGGACGGGACTGTACTACGAGCAGTACTTC
CDR3 protein: CSVPIRTGLYYEQYF
J gene: TRBJ2-7
V gene: TRBV29-1
clone size: NA
D gene: NA

CDR3 DNA: TGTGCCAGTAGTCCGAGGGGGAGAGGGAATGAGCAGTTCTTC
CDR3 protein: CASSPRGRGNEQFF
J gene: TRBJ2-1
V gene: TRBV19
clone size: once
D gene: NA

CDR3 DNA: TGCGCCAGCAGCCAGCGGGTGACGGGTAATCAGCCCCAGCATTTT
CDR3 protein: CASSQRVTGNQPQHF
J gene: TRBJ1-5
V gene: TRBV4-3
clone size: NA
D gene: NA

CDR3 DNA: TGTGCCAGCAACCGTTGGCGCAATCAGCCCCAGCATTTT
CDR3 protein: CASNRWRNQPQHF
J gene: TRBJ1-5
V gene: TRBV28
clone size: NA
D gene: NA

CDR3 DNA: TGTGCCAGCAGTTTGACAGGAGATGGGGGTTGGGGCTACACCTTC
CDR3 protein: CASSLTGDGGWGYTF
J gene: TRBJ1-2
V gene: TRBV28
clone size: NA
D gene: NA

CDR3 DNA: TGTGCCAGCAGCTCCTCAGGGTTGCTACGAGCTTTCTTT
CDR3 protein: CASSSSGLLRAFF
J gene: TRBJ1-1
V gene: TRBV11-2
clone size: few
D gene: NA

CDR3 DNA: TGTGCCAGCAGTTCCCGGGACGGGCCCAGGGGCTATGGCTACACCTTC
CDR3 protein: CASSSRDGPRGYGYTF
J gene: TRBJ1-2
V gene: TRBV28
clone size: few
D gene: NA

CDR3 DNA: TGTGCCAGCAGCTTAAATTTGCGTCTCTACTCTGGAAACACCATATATTTT
CDR3 protein: CASSLNLRLYSGNTIYF
J gene: TRBJ1-3
V gene: TRBV7-9
clone size: NA
D gene: NA

CDR3 DNA: TGTGCCAGCAGCCCTCGACTAGCCCAATCCTACGAGCAGTACTTC
CDR3 protein: CASSPRLAQSYEQYF
J gene: TRBJ2-7
V gene: TRBV9
clone size: NA
D gene: TRBD2

CDR3 DNA: TGTGCCAGCAGCTTTCGGTTAGCGGGAGAAACCGAGCAGTACTTC
CDR3 protein: CASSFRLAGETEQYF
J gene: TRBJ2-7
V gene: TRBV11-3
clone size: NA
D gene: TRBD2

CDR3 DNA: TGTGCCAGCAGTGGTCTTAGCACAACCTACGAGCAGTACTTC
CDR3 protein: CASSGLSTTYEQYF
J gene: TRBJ2-7
V gene: TRBV2
clone size: few
D gene: NA

CDR3 DNA: TGTGCCAGCTCGGCGGGACTAGCGGGAGTAAATGAGCAGTTCTTC
CDR3 protein: CASSAGLAGVNEQFF
J gene: TRBJ2-1
V gene: TRBV18
clone size: NA
D gene: TRBD2

CDR3 DNA: TGTGCCACCAGCAGAGGGGACAGTCTCTACAATGAGCAGTTCTTC
CDR3 protein: CATSRGDSLYNEQFF
J gene: TRBJ2-1
V gene: TRBV15
clone size: NA
D gene: TRBD1

CDR3 DNA: TGTGCCAGCAAGGAGAGCTCTGGAAACACCATATATTTT
CDR3 protein: CASKESSGNTIYF
J gene: TRBJ1-3
V gene: TRBV6-5
clone size: NA
D gene: NA

CDR3 DNA: TGTGCCAGCAGTGACACTAGCGGGAGAGGCGCAGATACGCAGTATTTT
CDR3 protein: CASSDTSGRGADTQYF
J gene: TRBJ2-3
V gene: TRBV6-4
clone size: once
D gene: TRBD2

CDR3 DNA: TGTGCCAGCAGCTTATCAGGGGCCAACGTCCTGACTTTC
CDR3 protein: CASSLSGANVLTF
J gene: TRBJ2-6
V gene: TRBV13
clone size: NA
D gene: NA

CDR3 DNA: TGTGCCAGCAGCTTAATACTAGCGGGAAGGTCCTACGAGCAGTACTTC
CDR3 protein: CASSLILAGRSYEQYF
J gene: TRBJ2-7
V gene: TRBV7-9
clone size: NA
D gene: TRBD2

CDR3 DNA: TGTGCCAGCGCAACCCAGGCGGGAAGGGCCTACAATGAGCAGTTCTTC
CDR3 protein: CASATQAGRAYNEQFF
J gene: TRBJ2-1
V gene: TRBV2
clone size: once
D gene: NA

CDR3 DNA: TGTGCCAGCAGTTGGAACAGACAAGCCTACGAGCAGTACTTC
CDR3 protein: CASSWNRQAYEQYF
J gene: TRBJ2-7
V gene: TRBV6-5
clone size: NA
D gene: NA

CDR3 DNA: TGCAGCGCAGAGAGGGGGTCGGGCGAGCAGTACTTC
CDR3 protein: CSAERGSGEQYF
J gene: TRBJ2-7
V gene: TRBV29-1
clone size: NA
D gene: NA

CDR3 DNA: TGTGCCAGTAGTATTGGGACCCAGGGGCAGCCCCAGCATTTT
CDR3 protein: CASSIGTQGQPQHF
J gene: TRBJ1-5
V gene: TRBV19
clone size: NA
D gene: NA

CDR3 DNA: TGTGCCAGCAGCCGAGGGTCCAAGCCGGAGACCCAGTACTTC
CDR3 protein: CASSRGSKPETQYF
J gene: TRBJ2-5
V gene: TRBV11-2
clone size: NA
D gene: NA

CDR3 DNA: TGCAGCGTTATTCCCCTGGCAGGGGGAACTGAAGCTTTCTTT
CDR3 protein: CSVIPLAGGTEAFF
J gene: TRBJ1-1
V gene: TRBV29-1
clone size: NA
D gene: TRBD1

CDR3 DNA: TGTGCCAGCTCACCCGACCGACGGAGGGTGAATGGCTACACCTTC
CDR3 protein: CASSPDRRRVNGYTF
J gene: TRBJ1-2
V gene: TRBV18
clone size: NA
D gene: NA

CDR3 DNA: TGTGCCAGCAGCTTAGAGTCGGGACAGGGAGACAATGAGCAGTTCTTC
CDR3 protein: CASSLESGQGDNEQFF
J gene: TRBJ2-1
V gene: TRBV11-3
clone size: once
D gene: TRBD1

CDR3 DNA: TGTGCCAGTGGGACAGGGAGAAATGGCTACACCTTC
CDR3 protein: CASGTGRNGYTF
J gene: TRBJ1-2
V gene: TRBV2
clone size: once
D gene: TRBD1

CDR3 DNA: TGTGCCAGCAGCTTAACAGTTTGGGGCGACGCCGGGGAGCTGTTTTTT
CDR3 protein: CASSLTVWGDAGELFF
J gene: TRBJ2-2
V gene: TRBV7-3
clone size: once
D gene: NA

CDR3 DNA: TGTGCCAGCTCACAGGGGACAGCTGGAAACACCATATATTTT
CDR3 protein: CASSQGTAGNTIYF
J gene: TRBJ1-3
V gene: TRBV18
clone size: once
D gene: TRBD1

CDR3 DNA: TGCGCCAGCAGCTTTGGACAGGGGCCAGATACGCAGTATTTT
CDR3 protein: CASSFGQGPDTQYF
J gene: TRBJ2-3
V gene: TRBV5-1
clone size: NA
D gene: TRBD1

CDR3 DNA: TGTGCCAGCAGGACGGACAGTCGTAGGACAGATACGCAGTATTTT
CDR3 protein: CASRTDSRRTDTQYF
J gene: TRBJ2-3
V gene: TRBV6-4
clone size: NA
D gene: NA

CDR3 DNA: TGTGCCAGCAGCGGAGGGGTACCGGCTAACTATGGCTACACCTTC
CDR3 protein: CASSGGVPANYGYTF
J gene: TRBJ1-2
V gene: TRBV5-5
clone size: once
D gene: NA

CDR3 DNA: TGTGCCAGTGGACAGGGGAGAGATCAGCCCCAGCATTTT
CDR3 protein: CASGQGRDQPQHF
J gene: TRBJ1-5
V gene: TRBV27
clone size: NA
D gene: TRBD1

CDR3 DNA: TGCGCCAGCAGAGCTACGAACACCGGGGAGCTGTTTTTT
CDR3 protein: CASRATNTGELFF
J gene: TRBJ2-2
V gene: TRBV4-1
clone size: NA
D gene: NA

CDR3 DNA: TGTGCCGGAGGCCGGGGCACTGAAGCTTTCTTT
CDR3 protein: CAGGRGTEAFF
J gene: TRBJ1-1
V gene: TRBV11-2
clone size: NA
D gene: NA

CDR3 DNA: TGTGCCAGCAGCTTAGGGGGCCCGAGGAACACTGAAGCTTTCTTT
CDR3 protein: CASSLGGPRNTEAFF
J gene: TRBJ1-1
V gene: TRBV7-3
clone size: NA
D gene: NA

CDR3 DNA: TGTGCCAGCAGCCAAGATAGCGGGAGCTCCTACGAGCAGTACTTC
CDR3 protein: CASSQDSGSSYEQYF
J gene: TRBJ2-7
V gene: TRBV4-2
clone size: NA
D gene: TRBD2

CDR3 DNA: TGCGCCAGCAGCCCAAATCTAGCGGAAGACTCCTACGAGCAGTACTTC
CDR3 protein: CASSPNLAEDSYEQYF
J gene: TRBJ2-7
V gene: TRBV5-1
clone size: NA
D gene: TRBD2